The 5 T cell receptor beta chains reported below all come from one sample, sequenced in a study of cytomegalovirus exposure and HLA in healthy donors. PCR primers comprised 60 Vbeta and 13 Jbeta primers. Here immunoSEQ multiplex PCR was the method, and the copy in TCRdb shows in-frame clones only, minus some. The sample lists over 150,000 clones, around 72% occurring once. Sequencing was performed on PBMCs. The origin of the receptors is a man between 18 and 29 years old in good health and CMV-seronegative.

This sequence joins TRBV2 and TRBJ2-2; a possible D gene is TRBD1 (5 bases). The CDR3 totals 16 residues. Germline CDR1 is SNHLY and CDR2 is FYNNEI. V lost 0 bases and J 7 bases, leaving 15 bases between the germline ends. The CDR3 reads CASSEAPGARGGELFF. CDR3 in DNA: TGTGCCAGCAGTGAAGCGCCTGGGGCGCGTGGCGGGGAGCTGTTTTTT.

A few counts support this clone. Additional DNA sequences in this sample encode the identical CDR3. The chain carries TRBV12-5 and TRBJ1-1, with 9 bases matching TRBD1. Germline CDR1 LGHNT, CDR2 FRNRAP. The CDR3 has 13 residues. The trim removed 6 bases at V and 4 bases at J, leaving 3 bases unmatched. The CDR3 bases are TGTGCTAGTGGCATGACAGGGGGCACTGAAGCTTTCTTT. Translation: CASGMTGGTEAFF. Filled out from reference TRBV12-5 and TRBJ1-1, the complete variable domain reads DARVTQTPRHKVTEMGQEVTMRCQPILGHNTVFWYRQTMMQGLELLAYFRNRAPLDDSGMPKDRFSAEMPDATLATLKIQPSEPRDSAVYFCASGMTGGTEAFFGQGTRLTVV.

DNA of the CDR3: TGCGCCAGCAGCTCCGGGACAAACCCCTACAATGAGCAGTTCTTC. Amino acids: CASSSGTNPYNEQFF. This chain links TRBV5-1 with TRBJ2-1; perhaps TRBD1 as D (6 bases). Trimming pared 3 bases from V and 2 bases from J, leaving 12 bases between. The CDR3 has 15 amino acids. Germline V lookup: CDR1 SGHRS, CDR2 YFSETQ. The variable domain in full, completed from reference TRBV5-1 and TRBJ2-1, reads KAGVTQTPRYLIKTRGQQVTLSCSPISGHRSVSWYQQTPGQGLQFLFEYFSETQRNKGNFPGRFSGRQFSNSRSEMNVSTLELGDSALYLCASSSGTNPYNEQFFGPGTRLTVL.

In its sample, this clone was seen many times. In DNA, the CDR3 is TGTGCCAGCAGTTTTAGGGAGGAGGAGACCCAGTACTTC. It yields the protein CASSFREEETQYF. This chain uses TRBV6-5 with TRBJ2-5, with D perhaps matching TRBD2 (6 bases). Germline CDR1 MNHEY, CDR2 SVGAGI. The V end lost 4 bases, the J end lost 5 bases, and 11 bases lay between the germline ends. The CDR3 loop spans 13 amino acids.

The chain uses TRBV30 and TRBJ1-6; the match to TRBD1 covers 10 bases. The trim removed 3 bases at V and 7 bases at J, leaving 6 bases unmatched. Germline assignment: CDR1 GTSNPN and CDR2 SVGIG (reference sequence). This CDR3 has 15 residues. The CDR3 sequence: CAWSLGTGDNSPLHF. The CDR3 DNA sequence: TGTGCCTGGAGCTTAGGGACAGGGGACAATTCACCCCTCCACTTT.